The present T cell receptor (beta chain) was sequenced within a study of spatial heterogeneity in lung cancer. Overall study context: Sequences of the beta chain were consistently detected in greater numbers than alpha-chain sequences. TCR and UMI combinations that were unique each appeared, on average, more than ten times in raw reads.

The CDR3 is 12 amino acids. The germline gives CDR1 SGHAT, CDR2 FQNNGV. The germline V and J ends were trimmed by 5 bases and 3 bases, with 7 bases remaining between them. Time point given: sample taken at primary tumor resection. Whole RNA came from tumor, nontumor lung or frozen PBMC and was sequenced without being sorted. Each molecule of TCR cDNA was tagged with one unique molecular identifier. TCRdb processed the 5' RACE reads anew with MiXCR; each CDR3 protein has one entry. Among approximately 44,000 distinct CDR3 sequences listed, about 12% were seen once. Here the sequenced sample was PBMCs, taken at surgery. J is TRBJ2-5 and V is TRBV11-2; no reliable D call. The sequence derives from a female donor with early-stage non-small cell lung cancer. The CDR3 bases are TGTGCCAGCAGCCCCAGGAAAGAGACCCAGTACTTC. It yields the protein CASSPRKETQYF.